Following are 13 T cell receptor beta chains from one sample sequenced in a study of blood T cell repertoires in COVID-19 (dated by TCRdb to the early 2020s). The protocol used for the library was the immunoSEQ multiplex PCR assay. This is the immuneACCESS table as TCRdb keeps it, with only in-frame sequences that have V and J called. A part of the clones is gone; compared with another copy, unresolved V genes explain less than half, and the rest is unexplained. The sample profile shows 30,000 to 40,000 clones; around 90% of them were found once. About 25% of the sample lies in the top ten. Input material: peripheral blood. All receptors derive from a man aged 60 to 75 with active or convalescent COVID-19.

The chain couples TRBV5-5 to TRBJ1-5, with TRBD1 identical over 9 bases. The CDR3 covers 16 residues. After removal of 3 bases from V and 6 bases from J, the junction contained 10 bases not matched to a gene. Germline CDR1 SGHKS, CDR2 YYEKEE (reference sequence). In DNA, the CDR3 is TGTGCCAGCAGCTGGGGGACAGGGATCTCGCCTCAGCCCCAGCATTTT. It yields the protein CASSWGTGISPQPQHF.

The chain is built from TRBV6-5 and TRBJ1-5; TRBD1 agrees at 7 bases. The V and J ends lost 6 bases and 7 bases, in that order; junction bases with no gene match: 9. This CDR3 has 14 residues. CDR1 MNHEY and CDR2 SVGAGI come from the germline V gene. The DNA for the CDR3 is TGTGCCAGCAGCGCGACAGGGCCGGGACAGCCCCAGCATTTT. Translating gives CASSATGPGQPQHF.

The genes are TRBV19 and TRBJ1-5; 8 positions match TRBD1. This CDR3 is 16 amino acids long. The germline CDR1 and CDR2 sequences are LNHDA and SQIVND (reference sequence). The J segment lost 2 bases and the V segment lost 6 bases, leaving 9 bases of the junction unmatched. DNA for the CDR3: TGTGCCAGTAGATACACGACAGGGGAGGGCAATCAGCCCCAGCATTTT. Translating gives CASRYTTGEGNQPQHF. Looking up the rest from reference TRBV19 and TRBJ1-5 gives the full variable domain: DGGITQSPKYLFRKEGQNVTLSCEQNLNHDAMYWYRQDPGQGLRLIYYSQIVNDFQKGDIAEGYSVSREKKESFPLTVTSAQKNPTAFYLCASRYTTGEGNQPQHFGDGTRLSIL.

The rearrangement joins TRBV7-2 to TRBJ2-3, with 8 bases identical to TRBD2. V shed 6 bases, J shed 2 bases, and the junction held 4 bases outside the gene matches. Germline V lookup: CDR1 SGHTA, CDR2 FQGNSA. CDR3 length: 14 amino acids. This CDR3 reads CASRFSGDTDTQYF. In DNA, the CDR3 is TGTGCCAGCAGGTTTAGCGGGGACACAGATACGCAGTATTTT.

The V gene is TRBV19, the J gene TRBJ2-2; 11 bases agree with TRBD2. The CDR3 spans 20 residues. V was pared by 3 bases and J by 5 bases, with 17 bases of the junction left unmatched. Germline assignment: CDR1 LNHDA and CDR2 SQIVND (reference sequence). The CDR3 region has the DNA TGTGCCAGTAGTATCCGCAGGGGGGGACTAGCGGAGTTAAAAACCGGGGAGCTGTTTTTT. As protein: CASSIRRGGLAELKTGELFF.

The V gene is TRBV5-3, the J gene TRBJ2-7, with D hard to call. Being an ORF, TRBV5-3 has a function that is uncertain. The V end was cut by 3 bases, the J end by 5 bases, with 12 bases between. The CDR3 has 13 amino acids. CDR3 protein: CARSSPWRHEQYF. In DNA, the CDR3 is TGTGCCAGAAGCTCCCCTTGGAGACACGAGCAGTACTTC.

The CDR3 region has the DNA TGTGCCAGCAGCCAAGCGACCGGGACAGGGGTCTATGGCTACACCTTC. It codes for CASSQATGTGVYGYTF. V gene TRBV3-1 (or the pseudogene TRBV3-2) combines with J gene TRBJ1-2; 10 positions agree with TRBD1. The CDR3 totals 16 residues. Germline-derived CDR1 and CDR2 are LGHDT and YNNKEL (reference sequence). The V and J ends lost 1 base and 4 bases, in that order; junction bases with no gene match: 6.

The J gene is TRBJ2-1, the V gene TRBV5-1, with a possible D match to TRBD2 (6 bases). The CDR3 is made up of 14 amino acids. V lost 6 bases, J lost 10 bases, and 20 bases lay in between. Germline V lookup: CDR1 SGHRS, CDR2 YFSETQ. In DNA form, the CDR3 reads TGCGCCAGCAACCGGGCGGGACCCCCGGAAGAGCAGTTCTTC. Protein product: CASNRAGPPEEQFF.

V is TRBV10-3 and J is TRBJ1-4; a possible D gene is TRBD1 (6 bases). The CDR3 is 19 amino acids. Trimming cost V 0 bases and J 6 bases, with 23 bases left between them. Germline CDR1 ENHRY, CDR2 SYGVKD. The CDR3 loop reads CAISESGIGRGGRDEKLFF. For the CDR3, the DNA is TGTGCCATCAGTGAGTCGGGTATCGGCAGGGGCGGGAGAGATGAAAAACTGTTTTTT.

V is TRBV24-1 and J is TRBJ1-5; 10 bases fit TRBD1. The CDR3 spans 15 residues. CDR1 and CDR2 (germline): KGHDR, SFDVKD. V lost 3 bases and J lost 2; bases outside the gene matches: 0. CDR3 region: CATSDGTGGNQPQHF. Here the CDR3 DNA reads TGTGCCACCAGTGATGGGACAGGGGGCAATCAGCCCCAGCATTTT.

V usage is TRBV19 and J usage is TRBJ1-5; tentative D call: TRBD1 (5 bases). The CDR3 is 13 residues long. The germline CDR1 and CDR2 sequences are LNHDA and SQIVND (reference sequence). V was pared by 8 bases and J by 4 bases, with 12 bases between. As DNA, the CDR3 is TGTGCCAGTGGGGGGACCGGGAATCAGCCCCAGCATTTT. It codes for CASGGTGNQPQHF.

The J gene is TRBJ2-7, the V gene TRBV5-4; D is ambiguous. The CDR3 totals 15 residues. Germline V CDR1 and CDR2: SGHNT, YYREEE (reference sequence). The V end lost 0 bases, the J end lost 3 bases, and 13 bases lay between the germline ends. CDR3 bases: TGTGCCAGCAGCTTGGACCGGGTTGGCGTCTACGAGCAGTACTTC. Its translation: CASSLDRVGVYEQYF. Full variable domain (remainder filled in from reference TRBV5-4 and TRBJ2-7): ETGVTQSPTHLIKTRGQQVTLRCSSQSGHNTVSWYQQALGQGPQFIFQYYREEENGRGNFPPRFSGLQFPNYSSELNVNALELDDSALYLCASSLDRVGVYEQYFGPGTRLTVT.

The genes are TRBV6-5 and TRBJ2-5; no reliable D call. Germline CDR1 is MNHEY and CDR2 is SVGAGI. V gave up 6 bases and J gave up 1 base, with 3 bases separating them. This CDR3 has 11 residues. Here the CDR3 reads CASSRQETQYF. CDR3 DNA: TGTGCCAGCAGCCGCCAAGAGACCCAGTACTTC.